The 15 T cell receptor beta chains in this list originate from one sample, sequenced in a study of CD8 T cells in Susac syndrome. A quantity of roughly 0.5 to 1 ug RNA underwent reverse transcription using random hexamers. TCRdb reprocessed the immunoSEQ multiplex PCR reads with MiXCR, giving one entry per CDR3 protein. Of just over 300,000 distinct CDR3 sequences listed, around 90% are singletons. The sequencing sample was made of CD4+ T cells from PBMCs. The receptor source for this set is a human donor with multiple sclerosis.

The V and J genes are TRBV5-6 and TRBJ1-5, with D hard to call. There are 12 residues in the CDR3. V was cut by 2 bases and J by 8 bases, with 8 bases left in between. Germline CDR1 SGHDT, CDR2 YYEEEE. The CDR3, as DNA: TGTGCCAGCAGCTTACCGGGAGAGCCCCAGCATTTT. Its protein product is CASSLPGEPQHF.

V and J are TRBV24-1 and TRBJ2-7, with 10 bases aligning to TRBD2. The J segment lost 4 bases and the V segment lost 4 bases, leaving 9 bases of the junction unmatched. The CDR3 runs 16 residues. Germline V CDR1 and CDR2: KGHDR, SFDVKD. The CDR3 region is CATSEESGRAVYEQYF. In nucleotides, the CDR3 is TGTGCCACCAGTGAAGAAAGCGGGAGGGCCGTTTACGAGCAGTACTTC.

This sequence joins TRBV12-3 or TRBV12-4 and TRBJ2-5; tentative D call: TRBD2 (5 bases). Trimming stripped 7 bases from V and 0 bases from J, with 12 bases between. The CDR3 spans 14 residues. DNA for the CDR3: TGTGCCAGCACCTTACGGGAACACCAAGAGACCCAGTACTTC. The encoded protein is CASTLREHQETQYF.

The V and J genes are TRBV11-2 and TRBJ2-2; 8 bases align to TRBD2. Germline lookup yields CDR1 SGHAT and CDR2 FQNNGV. J gave up 6 bases and V 3 bases, and 6 bases lay outside the gene matches. This CDR3 is built from 15 residues. DNA for the CDR3: TGTGCCAGCAGCTTCGCAGCGGGGGCCTCCGGGGAGCTGTTTTTT. Its translation: CASSFAAGASGELFF.

The chain has TRBV29-1 and TRBJ1-1; D unclear. This CDR3 is built from 13 residues. The germline CDR1 and CDR2 sequences are SQVTM and ANQGSEA. V lost 5 bases, J lost 1 base, and 11 bases lay in between. CDR3 residues: CSVKSDSNTEAFF. The DNA of the CDR3 is TGCAGCGTTAAATCGGACTCGAACACTGAAGCTTTCTTT.

This rearrangement joins TRBV30 to TRBJ1-2; TRBD1 matches 9 bases. V shed 6 bases and J 4 bases; nucleotides not matched to a gene: 6. The CDR3 extends over 13 amino acids. CDR1 GTSNPN and CDR2 SVGIG come from the germline V gene (reference sequence). The CDR3 loop reads CACNTGGSYGYTF. The CDR3 DNA reads as TGTGCCTGTAATACAGGGGGCAGCTATGGCTACACCTTC.

In its sample, this clonotype was seen once. J is TRBJ2-6 and V is TRBV5-1, with D tentatively TRBD1 (6 bases). Between the trimmed V and J ends, which lost 1 base and 4 bases, there was a span of 9 bases. CDR3 length: 15 residues. Germline values: CDR1 SGHRS, CDR2 YFSETQ. The CDR3 protein is CASSLMGAGANVLTF. In nucleotides, the CDR3 is TGCGCCAGCAGCTTGATGGGGGCCGGGGCCAACGTCCTGACTTTC.

This chain links TRBV10-2 with TRBJ2-7; D possibly corresponds to TRBD2 (5 bases). The CDR3 covers 16 residues. Trimming pared 0 bases from V and 0 bases from J, leaving 12 bases between. Germline V gene lookup returns CDR1 WSHSY and CDR2 SAAADI. This CDR3 is CASSESRGFDSYEQYF. The CDR3 bases are TGCGCCAGCAGTGAGTCGAGAGGGTTCGACTCCTACGAGCAGTACTTC.

This sequence joins TRBV23-1 and TRBJ2-4, with D possibly TRBD2 on 5 matching bases. TRBV23-1 is treated as an ORF (open reading frame) with a function not yet certain. The CDR3 length is 16 residues. V lost 0 bases and J lost 7, with 16 bases in between. CDR3 residues: CASSQSCEGLNNIQYF. CDR3 bases: TGCGCCAGCAGTCAATCCTGTGAGGGCCTAAATAACATTCAGTACTTC.

The gene calls are TRBV20-1 and TRBJ2-2, with 9 positions matching TRBD2. The CDR3 covers 16 residues. Germline CDR1 reads DFQATT; CDR2 reads SNEGSKA (reference sequence). V was pared by 0 bases and J by 6 bases, with 8 bases of the junction left unmatched. The CDR3 sequence is CSARDYRRGGAGELFF. The CDR3 DNA reads TGCAGTGCTAGAGATTACCGGCGGGGGGGCGCCGGGGAGCTGTTTTTT.

The chain uses TRBV6-2 or TRBV6-3 and TRBJ2-3, with 9 positions matching TRBD2. V gave up 4 bases and J gave up 0 bases; unmatched junction bases: 8. There are 17 residues in the CDR3. Germline CDR1 reads MNHEY; CDR2 reads SVGEGT. As DNA, the CDR3 is TGTGCCAGCAGTTCTGCCCGACTAGCGGCTAGCACAGATACGCAGTATTTT. Translating it yields CASSSARLAASTDTQYF.

This sequence joins TRBV24-1 and TRBJ2-3; D uncertain. V was pared by 1 base and J by 1 base, with 17 bases between. Germline V gives CDR1 KGHDR, CDR2 SFDVKD. CDR3 length: 18 amino acids. In nucleotides, the CDR3 is TGTGCCACCAGTGATTTTATGGCTCGCGCTGGTGGCACAGATACGCAGTATTTT. Amino acid sequence: CATSDFMARAGGTDTQYF.

The chain combines TRBV19 with TRBJ1-1; no firm D call. In germline, CDR1 is LNHDA, CDR2 SQIVND (reference sequence). CDR3 length: 15 amino acids. V lost 3 bases and J 5 bases, leaving 16 bases between the germline ends. The CDR3 bases are TGTGCCAGTAGTATGGCCCCCCCGGGAGAGACTGAAGCTTTCTTT. As protein: CASSMAPPGETEAFF.

This chain uses TRBV7-8 with TRBJ1-1; D uncertain. CDR3 length: 14 residues. The V end lost 3 bases, the J end lost 4 bases, and 12 bases lay between the germline ends. Germline values: CDR1 SGHVS, CDR2 FQNEAQ. CDR3 nucleotides: TGTGCCAGCAGCTTGAGGGAAGGTCCCACTGAAGCTTTCTTT. As protein: CASSLREGPTEAFF.

The chain is built from TRBV12-3 or TRBV12-4 and TRBJ1-2; no definite D call. The CDR3 totals 14 residues. Between the trimmed V and J ends, which lost 2 bases and 4 bases, there was a span of 11 bases. CDR3 loop: CASSLHQLSYGYTF. In DNA, the CDR3 is TGTGCCAGCAGTTTACATCAGCTAAGCTATGGCTACACCTTC.